These T cell receptor beta chains were read from a single sample in a study of blood T cell repertoires in COVID-19. TCRdb keeps only in-frame clones here, not all; method: immunoSEQ multiplex PCR. The sample holds about 74,000 clones; over 85% are singletons and the top ten take 1.5%. The sequenced sample consisted of peripheral blood. These receptors were collected from a man aged 50-59 years with acute or convalescent COVID-19. Both conserved end residues are part of each CDR3.

v_call	j_call	cdr3_length	cdr3_aa
TRBV6-6	TRBJ1-2	12	CASSSGIYGYTF
TRBV6-5	TRBJ1-1	16	CASSYSAWGMNTEAFF
TRBV24-1	TRBJ2-2	14	CATSANGYTGELFF
TRBV6-1	TRBJ2-4	17	CASSEVGLGLAKNIQYF
TRBV11-3	TRBJ2-2	12	CASSLQHGELFF
TRBV29-1	TRBJ2-1	11	CSVASGDEQFF
TRBV7-3	TRBJ2-6	15	CASKSGGSGANVLTF
TRBV29-1	TRBJ1-3	14	CSVEDQENGNTIYF
TRBV7-2	TRBJ2-2	16	CASSFGQPGNTGELFF
TRBV9	TRBJ2-3	15	CASSVELASTDTQYF
TRBV13	TRBJ2-1	16	CASSLGSSGRCNEQFF
TRBV5-1	TRBJ2-7	15	CASSYLRDSSYEQYF
TRBV10-3	TRBJ1-4	14	CAISERGGSEKLFF
TRBV7-9	TRBJ2-7	17	CASSLAPGVRPTYEQYF